These 26 T cell receptor beta chains were sequenced from one sample in a study of identical twins. TCRdb reprocessed the 5' RACE reads via MiXCR and lists one record per CDR3 protein. The repertoire holds 550,000 to 700,000 distinct CDR3 sequences, with nearly 10% as singletons. This sample was shared with a second study, whose subject was yellow fever vaccine responses in identical twins.

Input material: PBMCs. The receptor source for this set is a woman in her late teens or twenties in good health.

This clonotype was counted ten times or more. The chain has TRBV2 and TRBJ1-6; no definite D call. Trimming shortened V by 7 bases and J by 6 bases, and 7 bases separated the two germline ends. CDR3 length: 12 residues. Germline assignment: CDR1 SNHLY and CDR2 FYNNEI. CDR3 bases: TGTGCCAGCAACCAGGCTAATTCACCCCTCCACTTT. This sequence encodes CASNQANSPLHF.

This clonotype has more than one count but fewer than ten. The genes are TRBV6-1 and TRBJ2-1, with TRBD2 matching 9 bases. CDR1 MNHNS and CDR2 SASEGT come from the germline V gene. J lost 9 bases, V lost 6 bases, and 9 bases had no gene match. CDR3 length equals 14 residues. The CDR3 DNA reads as TGTGCCAGCAGGACCGCGGGGGGGCAAGGTGAGCAGTTCTTC. Translation gives CASRTAGGQGEQFF.

The chain has TRBV12-3 or TRBV12-4 and TRBJ2-7; either TRBD1 or TRBD2 may supply D (5 bases each). The CDR3 covers 11 residues. V was shortened by 5 bases and J by 6 bases, with 8 bases between the two germline ends. DNA for the CDR3: TGTGCCAGCAGTGGGGGTTCCGAGCAGTACTTC. This gives the protein CASSGGSEQYF.

The sample holds many counts of this clonotype. The rearrangement links TRBV4-3 to TRBJ2-3; 9 bases map to TRBD1. The CDR3 covers 17 residues. Looked up from germline, CDR1 is LGHNA and CDR2 is YSLEER. V was clipped by 3 bases and J by 1 base; unmatched bases: 8. CDR3 in amino acids: CASSQVNRGHGTDTQYF. The DNA of the CDR3 is TGCGCCAGCAGCCAGGTCAACAGGGGGCACGGCACAGATACGCAGTATTTT.

Ten or more counts support this clonotype. The V call is TRBV5-6, the J call TRBJ2-7; D is unclear. Germline V lookup: CDR1 SGHDT, CDR2 YYEEEE. The CDR3 runs to 15 residues. Deletions cut 2 bases from V and 0 bases from J, with 12 bases between. CDR3 sequence reads: CASSFVSQTSYEQYF. The CDR3 DNA reads TGTGCCAGCAGCTTCGTTTCTCAAACCTCCTACGAGCAGTACTTC.

This clonotype was observed many times. The chain links TRBV6-2 or TRBV6-3 to TRBJ2-7; D possibly corresponds to TRBD1 (6 bases). V lost 6 bases to trimming and J lost 6 bases, with 24 bases between them. Germline V gene lookup returns CDR1 MNHEY and CDR2 SVGEGT. The CDR3 length is 16 residues. The CDR3 sequence is CASSYQLRDKKGEQYF. In nucleotides, the CDR3 is TGTGCCAGCAGCTACCAACTCCGGGACAAAAAAGGCGAGCAGTACTTC.

This clonotype was recorded many times. The chain recombines TRBV7-9 with TRBJ2-7; D is perhaps TRBD2 (6 bases). Germline values: CDR1 SEHNR, CDR2 FQNEAQ (reference sequence). The germline V and J ends were trimmed by 4 bases and 4 bases, with 23 bases remaining between them. This CDR3 has 17 amino acids. The CDR3 is CASSSSFGAGGSYEQYF. CDR3 nucleotides: TGTGCCAGCAGCTCGAGTTTTGGGGCCGGGGGATCGTACGAGCAGTACTTC.

This clonotype was found a few times. V usage is TRBV19 and J usage is TRBJ2-3, with D possibly TRBD2 on 5 matching bases. This CDR3 comprises 13 residues. V was cut by 5 bases and J by 4 bases, with 10 bases left in between. CDR1 is LNHDA and CDR2 is SQIVND in the germline V gene (reference sequence). CDR3 bases: TGTGCCAGTAGTTCCCTAGCCTCAGATACGCAGTATTTT. Protein sequence: CASSSLASDTQYF.

In its sample, this clonotype was seen many times. CDR3 residues: CASSWTSGSYNEQFF. The CDR3 DNA reads TGTGCCAGCAGCTGGACTAGCGGGAGCTACAATGAGCAGTTCTTC. The rearrangement joins TRBV7-2 to TRBJ2-1; 13 nucleotides agree with TRBD2. CDR3 size: 15 residues. CDR1 and CDR2 from the germline V gene are SGHTA and FQGNSA. J lost 3 bases, V lost 4 bases, and 0 bases had no gene match.

This clonotype has more than one count but fewer than ten. The rearrangement joins TRBV20-1 to TRBJ2-1; 9 bases line up with TRBD2. Trimming cost V 1 base and J 9 bases; bases outside gene matches: 10. In germline, CDR1 is DFQATT, CDR2 SNEGSKA (reference sequence). CDR3 length: 15 amino acids. The CDR3 region is CSARVSLSGGSEQFF. As DNA, the CDR3 is TGCAGTGCTAGAGTTTCGCTTAGCGGGGGTAGTGAGCAGTTCTTC.

This clonotype was recorded a few times. The chain has TRBV28 and TRBJ1-1; D possibly corresponds to TRBD1 (6 bases). The ends were cut back, 8 bases at V and 2 bases at J, with 12 bases in the middle. This CDR3 spans 13 amino acids. Germline loops: CDR1 MDHEN, CDR2 SYDVKM. The CDR3 nucleotides are TGTGCCAGCCTAGGGGGGAGTAACACTGAAGCTTTCTTT. Encoded protein: CASLGGSNTEAFF.

J is TRBJ1-1 and V is TRBV7-9, with D possibly matching TRBD1 (5 bases). Germline loops: CDR1 SEHNR, CDR2 FQNEAQ (reference sequence). This CDR3 is built from 17 residues. Trimming left V 2 bases short and J 0 bases short, with 16 bases between. CDR3 protein: CASSLRWGEGMNTEAFF. CDR3 nucleotides: TGTGCCAGCAGCTTAAGGTGGGGGGAAGGGATGAACACTGAAGCTTTCTTT.

This clonotype was seen more than once but under ten times. V and J are TRBV12-3 or TRBV12-4 and TRBJ2-2; no clear D gene. The CDR3 contains 13 residues. Trimming cost V 8 bases and J 8 bases, with 15 bases left between them. In nucleotides, the CDR3 is TGTGCCAGCTCAACGACCGGCGGAGGGGAGCTGTTTTTT. Amino acid sequence: CASSTTGGGELFF.

The V gene is TRBV9, the J gene TRBJ2-7; TRBD1 matches at 8 bases. Germline V CDR1 and CDR2: SGDLS, YYNGEE. The V segment lost 2 bases and the J segment 5 bases; nucleotides outside the gene matches: 6. CDR3 length: 14 amino acids. The CDR3 loop is CASSVSQGANEQYF. For the CDR3, the DNA is TGTGCCAGCAGCGTGAGCCAGGGGGCCAACGAGCAGTACTTC.

This clonotype appeared many times. This chain links TRBV5-1 with TRBJ2-3, with D perhaps matching TRBD2 (6 bases). V lost 0 bases and J 6 bases, leaving 17 bases between the germline ends. Germline V gene data show CDR1 as SGHRS and CDR2 as YFSETQ. CDR3 length: 16 amino acids. CDR3 region: CASSLALAGSIDTQYF. CDR3 DNA: TGCGCCAGCAGCTTGGCCCTTGCGGGGAGTATTGATACGCAGTATTTT.

V and J are TRBV12-3 or TRBV12-4 and TRBJ1-1; tentatively, D is TRBD1 (5 bases). This CDR3 is 15 amino acids long. The V gene lost 8 bases and the J gene lost 3 bases, with 19 bases spanning the gap. The CDR3 loop is CASLETRGGDTEAFF. Written as DNA, the CDR3 is TGTGCCAGCCTCGAAACCCGGGGCGGTGACACTGAAGCTTTCTTT.

Many counts were recorded for this clonotype. The chain carries TRBV29-1 and TRBJ2-4; TRBD2 might be the D (5 bases). CDR1 is SQVTM, CDR2 ANQGSEA, per germline. V was pared by 6 bases and J by 2 bases, with 8 bases between. The CDR3 totals 12 residues. The CDR3 region is CSVRVTKNIQYF. The CDR3 DNA sequence: TGCAGCGTGAGGGTAACCAAAAACATTCAGTACTTC. Together with reference TRBV29-1 and TRBJ2-4, the CDR3 gives the full variable domain: SAVISQKPSRDICQRGTSLTIQCQVDSQVTMMFWYRQQPGQSLTLIATANQGSEATYESGFVIDKFPISRPNLTFSTLTVSNMSPEDSSIYLCSVRVTKNIQYFGAGTRLSVL.

This clonotype was seen ten or more times. The chain uses TRBV4-2 and TRBJ2-1; D is possibly TRBD1 or TRBD2 (5 bases each). Germline values: CDR1 LGHNA, CDR2 YNFKEQ. Trimming took 0 bases from V and 3 from J, leaving 6 bases between them. The CDR3 length is 14 residues. This CDR3 reads CASSQEGDYNEQFF. In DNA, the CDR3 is TGTGCCAGCAGCCAAGAGGGGGACTACAATGAGCAGTTCTTC.

This clonotype was detected ten times or more. V is TRBV7-3 and J is TRBJ2-2, with 12 bases aligning to TRBD2. V gave up 2 bases and J gave up 5 bases; unmatched junction bases: 12. This CDR3 is 19 amino acids long. Germline CDR1 reads SGHTA; CDR2 reads FQGTGA. In nucleotides, the CDR3 is TGTGCCAGCAGCTTAGGGTCCCTAGCGGGGGGGCCCGATACCGGGGAGCTGTTTTTT. This gives the protein CASSLGSLAGGPDTGELFF.

This clonotype has a handful of counts. The chain has TRBV20-1 and TRBJ2-3; 8 bases match TRBD2. Per the germline V gene, CDR1 is DFQATT and CDR2 is SNEGSKA (reference sequence). The CDR3 extends over 14 amino acids. V gave up 6 bases and J gave up 4 bases; unmatched junction bases: 9. The CDR3 DNA reads as TGCAGTGCGGACGGGGGGGCCGGGGCAGATACGCAGTATTTT. This codes for CSADGGAGADTQYF.

In its sample, this clonotype was seen many times. This sequence may be a read error, since a much larger clone differs from it by one base. V usage is TRBV12-3 or TRBV12-4 and J usage is TRBJ1-5; 7 positions match TRBD1. This CDR3 spans 13 amino acids. Trimming took 6 bases from V and 5 from J; bases not matched to a gene: 4. The DNA for the CDR3 is TGTGCCAGCAGGCAAACAGGGGATCAGCCCCAGCATTTT. Translating it yields CASRQTGDQPQHF.

This chain links TRBV15 with TRBJ2-3, with D perhaps given as TRBD1 or TRBD2 (5 bases each). This CDR3 has 15 residues. Germline V lookup: CDR1 LNHNV, CDR2 YYDKDF (reference sequence). With 5 bases removed from V and 6 bases from J, the gap between germline ends came to 18 bases. CDR3 in amino acids: CATSGLRGRLDTQYF. CDR3 in DNA: TGTGCCACCAGCGGCCTACGGGGACGTCTCGATACGCAGTATTTT.

The sample holds a few counts of this clonotype. CDR3 residues: CASSQDQEISYEQYF. The CDR3 nucleotides read TGCGCCAGCAGCCAAGATCAGGAAATTTCCTACGAGCAGTACTTC. The chain uses TRBV4-3 and TRBJ2-7; D gene uncertain. The length of the CDR3 is 15 residues. Trimming took 0 bases from V and 1 from J, leaving 10 bases between them. Germline loops: CDR1 LGHNA, CDR2 YSLEER.

The CDR3 DNA follows: TGTGCCAGCAGCTCCTACAGGGGGCAGGGCACCGGGGAGCTGTTTTTT. Protein: CASSSYRGQGTGELFF. The chain uses TRBV11-2 and TRBJ2-2, with 9 bases matching TRBD1. The CDR3 totals 16 residues. V was clipped by 4 bases and J by 4 bases; unmatched bases: 7. The germline V gene has CDR1 SGHAT and CDR2 FQNNGV. The whole variable domain, remainder taken from reference TRBV11-2 and TRBJ2-2, is EAGVAQSPRYKIIEKRQSVAFWCNPISGHATLYWYQQILGQGPKLLIQFQNNGVVDDSQLPKDRFSAERLKGVDSTLKIQPAKLEDSAVYLCASSSYRGQGTGELFFGEGSRLTVL.

The V call is TRBV18, the J call TRBJ2-4, with D perhaps TRBD1 (5 bases). Germline CDR1 is KGHSH and CDR2 is LQKENI. The CDR3 covers 17 residues. V lost 2 bases and J 3 bases, leaving 17 bases between the germline ends. The CDR3 DNA reads as TGTGCCAGCTCACCATCCTACTCCAGGGTGGTCAAAAACATTCAGTACTTC. Protein product: CASSPSYSRVVKNIQYF. The full variable domain, with the rest looked up from reference TRBV18 and TRBJ2-4, is NAGVMQNPRHLVRRRGQEARLRCSPMKGHSHVYWYRQLPEEGLKFMVYLQKENIIDESGMPKERFSAEFPKEGPSILRIQQVVRGDSAAYFCASSPSYSRVVKNIQYFGAGTRLSVL.

This clonotype was counted ten times or more. V is TRBV12-3 or TRBV12-4 and J is TRBJ2-5; the match to TRBD2 covers 12 bases. This CDR3 is 15 amino acids long. With V trimmed by 8 bases and J by 1 base, 5 bases remained unmatched. As DNA, the CDR3 is TGTGCCAGCGGGAGGACTAGCGGGGCCCAAGAGACCCAGTACTTC. Protein sequence: CASGRTSGAQETQYF.